The 8 T cell receptor beta chains below were found in one sample sequenced in a study of beta chain features in type 1 diabetes. Expressed TCRB transcripts were sequenced because the isolated RNA had all been reverse transcribed beforehand. Produced via immunoSEQ multiplex PCR; TCRdb's table is partial and in-frame only. Of more than 350,000 clones listed, about 10% are singletons. The sequenced material came from naive CD4+ T cells from blood. The source is a woman aged 18-35 years in good health.

V usage is TRBV9 and J usage is TRBJ2-3; D assignment may be TRBD1 or TRBD2 (5 bases each). Germline assignment: CDR1 SGDLS and CDR2 YYNGEE. The CDR3 is 14 amino acids. V shed 0 bases and J shed 6 bases, with 11 bases lying between them. The CDR3 DNA reads TGTGCCAGCAGCGTAGGTTTAAGGGACGATACGCAGTATTTT. Protein sequence: CASSVGLRDDTQYF.

This clone was detected a few times. The chain employs TRBV5-1 and TRBJ2-5; TRBD2 might be the D (6 bases). The germline V and J ends were trimmed by 4 bases and 7 bases, with 17 bases remaining between them. The V gene's germline CDR1 is SGHRS and CDR2 YFSETQ. The CDR3 length is 14 residues. The CDR3 nucleotides read TGCGCCAGCAGCCGGTCGGAGGGCCGGGGGACCCAGTACTTC. Its protein is CASSRSEGRGTQYF.

This clone was observed a handful of times. The chain is built from TRBV29-1 and TRBJ1-1; D not certain. Germline V gives CDR1 SQVTM, CDR2 ANQGSEA. CDR3 size: 13 residues. V was trimmed by 8 bases and J by 4 bases, leaving 17 bases between them. CDR3 protein: CSSKEGSGTEAFF. The DNA for the CDR3 is TGCAGCTCTAAGGAAGGGTCCGGCACTGAAGCTTTCTTT.

This clone was counted only a few times. The chain couples TRBV27 to TRBJ2-7; 9 bases fit TRBD2. The V segment lost 2 bases and the J segment 4 bases; nucleotides outside the gene matches: 6. The CDR3 is made up of 15 amino acids. CDR1 and CDR2 from the germline V gene are MNHEY and SMNVEV (reference sequence). CDR3 region: CASSLKAAGGYEQYV. CDR3 nucleotide sequence: TGTGCCAGCAGTTTAAAGGCAGCGGGGGGATACGAGCAGTACGTC.

The chain links TRBV2 to TRBJ2-5, with D unresolved. Trimming shortened V by 6 bases and J by 3 bases, and 11 bases separated the two germline ends. The V gene's germline CDR1 is SNHLY and CDR2 FYNNEI. This CDR3 region has 13 residues. The CDR3 coding sequence is TGTGCCAGCAGCTGGGGATCCAAAGAGACCCAGTACTTC. Translation: CASSWGSKETQYF.

This clone was seen a handful of times. CDR3 DNA: TGTGCCAGCAAGCCACTCGGTTACAATGAGCAGTTCTTC. It codes for CASKPLGYNEQFF. This chain links TRBV28 with TRBJ2-1; D is undetermined. The CDR3 runs to 13 residues. Trimming removed 7 bases at V and 4 bases at J, with 11 bases between. Germline V gives CDR1 MDHEN, CDR2 SYDVKM. Using reference TRBV28 and TRBJ2-1 for the parts outside the CDR3, the full variable domain is DVKVTQSSRYLVKRTGEKVFLECVQDMDHENMFWYRQDPGLGLRLIYFSYDVKMKEKGDIPEGYSVSREKKERFSLILESASTNQTSMYLCASKPLGYNEQFFGPGTRLTVL.

This clone turned up a few times. The chain employs TRBV2 and TRBJ2-3, with a possible D match to TRBD1 (5 bases). Germline CDR1 is SNHLY and CDR2 is FYNNEI. The CDR3 runs to 15 residues. The ends were cut back, 7 bases at V and 5 bases at J, with 19 bases in the middle. The CDR3 loop is CASIARQNSRDTQYF. Here the CDR3 DNA reads TGTGCCAGCATCGCTCGACAGAATTCAAGAGATACGCAGTATTTT.

This clone was observed a handful of times. The V gene is TRBV12-2, the J gene TRBJ2-5; the tabulated D call, TRBD2, remains unverified against the DNA. TRBV12-2 is a pseudogene. The CDR3 extends over 17 amino acids. In DNA, the CDR3 is TGTGCAAGTCGCTTAGTTGGGGAGCTTGAGGCCCAAGAGACCCAGTACTTC. Protein: CASRLVGELEAQETQYF.